These 24 T cell receptor beta chains came from one sample sequenced in a study of T cells after yellow fever vaccination. TCRdb processed the 5' RACE reads anew with MiXCR; each CDR3 protein has one entry. The sample has about 330,000 distinct CDR3 sequences, roughly 8.3% seen once. The specimen comprised PBMCs, sampled about 41 days after the first yellow fever vaccination. These receptors all stem from a man aged 18 to 30 who received the YFV17D yellow fever vaccine.

The chain carries TRBV20-1 and TRBJ1-3, with unresolved D. From germline, CDR1 is DFQATT and CDR2 SNEGSKA (reference sequence). V was clipped by 7 bases and J by 0 bases, with 10 bases between them. The CDR3 consists of 13 residues. CDR3 amino acids: CSGFRSSGNTIYF. For the CDR3, the DNA is TGCAGTGGGTTCCGTAGCTCTGGAAACACCATATATTTT.

There are many counts of this clonotype. V is TRBV7-9 and J is TRBJ1-2; tentative D call: TRBD1 (5 bases). The germline V gene has CDR1 SEHNR and CDR2 FQNEAQ (reference sequence). CDR3 length equals 11 residues. The ends were cut back, 5 bases at V and 8 bases at J, with 9 bases in the middle. The CDR3, as DNA: TGTGCCAGCAGCCGGAACAGGGGCTACACCTTC. Its protein is CASSRNRGYTF.

The chain is built from TRBV5-1 and TRBJ1-2; 10 bases agree with TRBD1. The CDR3 totals 19 residues. Per the germline V gene, CDR1 is SGHRS and CDR2 is YFSETQ. J lost 7 bases, V lost 4 bases, and 22 bases had no gene match. The CDR3 region has the DNA TGCGCCAGCAGCAGCTTGGTGTCTCCGGGTGGACAGGGGGAAAGTGGCTACACCTTC. Residues: CASSSLVSPGGQGESGYTF.

The rearrangement links TRBV25-1 to TRBJ2-7; 10 nucleotides match TRBD1. J gave up 6 bases and V 3 bases, and 5 bases lay outside the gene matches. The length of the CDR3 is 14 residues. Germline CDR1 and CDR2: MGHDK and SYGVNS. The CDR3 reads CASSDPDRGREQYF. The CDR3 DNA sequence: TGTGCCAGCAGTGACCCCGACAGGGGGCGCGAGCAGTACTTC.

This clonotype was counted at least ten times. The rearrangement links TRBV20-1 to TRBJ2-2; perhaps TRBD2 as D (6 bases). Trimming shortened V by 6 bases and J by 3 bases, and 11 bases separated the two germline ends. This CDR3 region has 13 residues. Germline V gives CDR1 DFQATT, CDR2 SNEGSKA (reference sequence). CDR3: CSAKEGHTGELFF. The DNA of the CDR3 is TGCAGTGCCAAGGAGGGGCACACCGGGGAGCTGTTTTTT.

This clonotype has only a few counts. This chain connects TRBV7-9 to TRBJ1-5; tentatively, D is TRBD1 (5 bases). Germline V gives CDR1 SEHNR, CDR2 FQNEAQ (reference sequence). The length of the CDR3 is 17 residues. Between the trimmed V and J ends, which lost 1 base and 2 bases, there was a span of 15 bases. The CDR3 reads CASSLGGMVRGNQPQHF. The CDR3 bases are TGTGCCAGCAGCTTAGGGGGGATGGTACGGGGCAATCAGCCCCAGCATTTT.

V is TRBV6-1 and J is TRBJ2-1; 9 bases line up with TRBD1. The trim removed 6 bases at V and 7 bases at J, leaving 4 bases unmatched. In germline, CDR1 is MNHNS, CDR2 SASEGT. The CDR3 is 13 residues long. As DNA, the CDR3 is TGTGCCAGCAGGGGACAGGGCATTAATGAGCAGTTCTTC. Residues: CASRGQGINEQFF.

This clonotype was recorded a few times. This rearrangement joins TRBV11-2 to TRBJ1-2; D is ambiguous. The germline V gene encodes CDR1 SGHAT and CDR2 FQNNGV. V dropped 4 bases and J dropped 4 bases, with 13 bases sitting between them. The CDR3 totals 14 residues. CDR3 in DNA: TGTGCCAGCAGCTCCGGAGGCAGCCCCTATGGCTACACCTTC. As protein: CASSSGGSPYGYTF.

This sequence joins TRBV6-5 and TRBJ1-1; TRBD1 agrees at 8 bases. The CDR3 loop spans 13 amino acids. Germline loops: CDR1 MNHEY, CDR2 SVGAGI. J gave up 5 bases and V 6 bases, and 5 bases lay outside the gene matches. The CDR3 DNA reads as TGTGCCAGCAGGACAGGGGCGGTTACTGAAGCTTTCTTT. Translating it yields CASRTGAVTEAFF.

This clonotype occurred many times. This chain connects TRBV3-1 to TRBJ2-5, with D maybe TRBD2 (6 bases). The V end lost 4 bases, the J end lost 1 base, and 10 bases lay between the germline ends. The CDR3 sequence is 14 residues long. Germline CDR1 reads LGHDT; CDR2 reads YNNKEL (reference sequence). The CDR3 reads CASSPRDGQETQYF. The DNA for the CDR3 is TGTGCCAGCAGCCCGCGGGACGGCCAAGAGACCCAGTACTTC.

This clonotype turned up a few times. The V call is TRBV9, the J call TRBJ1-6, with unresolved D. V was clipped by 3 bases and J by 13 bases, with 8 bases between them. This CDR3 spans 11 amino acids. CDR1 is SGDLS, CDR2 YYNGEE, per germline. CDR3 DNA: TGTGCCAGCAGCGAGCCGGGTCCCCTCCACTTT. This encodes CASSEPGPLHF.

The table lists this clonotype with a few counts. The chain is built from TRBV10-3 and TRBJ2-5, with D possibly called TRBD1 or TRBD2 (5 bases each). The V end lost 0 bases, the J end lost 5 bases, and 13 bases lay between the germline ends. Germline lookup yields CDR1 ENHRY and CDR2 SYGVKD. The length of the CDR3 is 15 residues. The CDR3: CAISESTGAEETQYF. For the CDR3, the DNA is TGTGCCATCAGTGAGTCTACAGGAGCGGAGGAGACCCAGTACTTC.

This clonotype was counted ten times or more. The chain employs TRBV5-1 and TRBJ2-4, with a tentative D call TRBD1 (5 bases). CDR3 size: 13 residues. Germline V lookup: CDR1 SGHRS, CDR2 YFSETQ. The V gene lost 4 bases and the J gene lost 5 bases, with 10 bases spanning the gap. The CDR3 sequence: CASSPGSQNIQYF. In DNA form, the CDR3 reads TGCGCCAGCAGCCCAGGGTCCCAAAACATTCAGTACTTC. Based on the CDR3 plus reference TRBV5-1 and TRBJ2-4, the full variable domain is KAGVTQTPRYLIKTRGQQVTLSCSPISGHRSVSWYQQTPGQGLQFLFEYFSETQRNKGNFPGRFSGRQFSNSRSEMNVSTLELGDSALYLCASSPGSQNIQYFGAGTRLSVL.

This clonotype was picked up a small number of times. The CDR3 region is CASSLGGTRGTQYF. CDR3 coding DNA: TGCGCCAGCAGCTTGGGGGGAACCCGAGGTACGCAGTATTTT. The gene calls are TRBV5-1 and TRBJ2-3; D ambiguous. Germline V gene data show CDR1 as SGHRS and CDR2 as YFSETQ. Trimming removed 0 bases from V and 8 bases from J, with 13 bases in between. This CDR3 spans 14 amino acids.

This chain links TRBV2 with TRBJ2-7; 8 bases agree with TRBD1. The CDR3 contains 18 residues. CDR1 is SNHLY and CDR2 is FYNNEI in the germline V gene. CDR3 in amino acids: CTFSFRSYLGQDSYEQYF. CDR3 sequence (DNA): TGTACCTTCAGTTTCCGATCGTATTTGGGACAGGACTCCTACGAGCAGTACTTC. The full variable domain, in which reference TRBV2 and TRBJ2-7 provide the parts outside the CDR3, is EPEVTQTPSHQVTQMGQEVILRCVPISNHLYFYWYRQILGQKVEFLVSFYNNEISEKSEIFDDQFSVERPDGSNFTLKIRSTKLEDSAMYFCTFSFRSYLGQDSYEQYFGPGTRLTVT.

There are a few counts of this clonotype. This chain links TRBV4-3 with TRBJ2-1, with TRBD1 as a possible D gene (5 bases). This CDR3 spans 15 amino acids. The V end lost 0 bases, the J end lost 6 bases, and 12 bases lay between the germline ends. Germline V CDR1 and CDR2: LGHNA, YSLEER. CDR3 nucleotides: TGCGCCAGCAGCCAAGAAGGGTACAGGAGCAATGAGCAGTTCTTC. Amino acid sequence: CASSQEGYRSNEQFF.

The table lists this clonotype with a few counts. The genes are TRBV20-1 and TRBJ1-4; perhaps TRBD1 as D (5 bases). Germline CDR1 DFQATT, CDR2 SNEGSKA (reference sequence). The V end lost 1 base, the J end lost 8 bases, and 17 bases lay between the germline ends. CDR3 size: 15 residues. This CDR3 reads CSARAPTGLGEKLFF. Here the CDR3 DNA reads TGCAGTGCTAGAGCCCCGACGGGGCTTGGGGAAAAACTGTTTTTT.

This clonotype was detected a few times. This chain connects TRBV6-6 to TRBJ2-4; D not resolved. V lost 4 bases and J 9 bases, leaving 10 bases between the germline ends. This CDR3 region has 12 residues. Germline CDR1 and CDR2: MNHNY and SVGAGI (reference sequence). Here the CDR3 reads CASSSITPIQYF. DNA for the CDR3: TGTGCCAGCAGTTCCATTACGCCCATTCAGTACTTC.

The gene calls are TRBV5-1 and TRBJ2-3; weak D call: TRBD1 (6 bases). The CDR3 extends over 15 amino acids. CDR1 and CDR2 from the germline V gene are SGHRS and YFSETQ. V lost 7 bases, J lost 3 bases, and 18 bases lay in between. Here the CDR3 reads CASLRAQGSTDTQYF. CDR3 nucleotide sequence: TGCGCCAGCTTACGGGCTCAGGGGTCGACAGATACGCAGTATTTT.

V usage is TRBV12-3 or TRBV12-4 and J usage is TRBJ2-3, with TRBD2 matching over 9 bases. Trimming at V came to 2 bases and at J to 2 bases, leaving 5 bases not matched to a gene. The CDR3 covers 16 residues. Here the CDR3 reads CASSLWLAGPTDTQYF. In DNA form, the CDR3 reads TGTGCCAGCAGTTTATGGCTAGCGGGGCCCACAGATACGCAGTATTTT.

V and J are TRBV20-1 and TRBJ1-1; D gene uncertain. This CDR3 is 10 amino acids long. V shed 3 bases and J shed 8 bases, with 7 bases lying between them. Germline CDR1 reads DFQATT; CDR2 reads SNEGSKA (reference sequence). The CDR3 reads CSARLGEAFF. CDR3 bases: TGCAGTGCTAGGTTGGGGGAAGCTTTCTTT.

This clonotype was seen only a few times. The V and J genes are TRBV6-5 and TRBJ2-3, with D hard to call. Deletions cut 2 bases from V and 3 bases from J, with 9 bases between. The V gene's germline CDR1 is MNHEY and CDR2 SVGAGI. The CDR3 consists of 14 residues. CDR3 in amino acids: CASSYIGPTDTQYF. As DNA, the CDR3 is TGTGCCAGCAGTTACATAGGGCCGACAGATACGCAGTATTTT.

Only a few counts were recorded for this clonotype. J is TRBJ2-2 and V is TRBV4-3; D ambiguous. CDR1 LGHNA and CDR2 YSLEER come from the germline V gene. The CDR3 has 14 residues. Trimming left V 1 base short and J 6 bases short, with 9 bases between. The CDR3 DNA reads as TGCGCCAGCAGCCAAGTTGGTATGGCCGGGGAGCTGTTTTTT. This gives the protein CASSQVGMAGELFF.

V usage is TRBV5-1 and J usage is TRBJ2-1; a weak D match, TRBD1 (6 bases). The CDR3 is 14 residues long. The germline V and J ends were trimmed by 4 bases and 8 bases, with 16 bases remaining between them. The germline V gene has CDR1 SGHRS and CDR2 YFSETQ. CDR3 residues: CASSPLAGVDEQFF. For the CDR3, the DNA is TGCGCCAGCAGCCCCCTCGCAGGGGTCGATGAGCAGTTCTTC.